The 24 T cell receptor beta chains reported below all come from one sample, sequenced in a study of blood T cells in healthy people across ages. The use of a sample-barcoded 5' primer and a J-beta primer mix characterized a second PCR of roughly 6 to 11 cycles. TCRdb called the 5' RACE reads again in MiXCR, with one record for every CDR3 protein. The sample carries over 950,000 distinct CDR3 sequences, more than 30% recorded once. Source material: blood. These receptors were taken from a man younger than 35 in good health.

A few counts support this clonotype. The chain carries TRBV27 and TRBJ1-1, with no clear D. The CDR3 length is 13 residues. Per germline, CDR1 MNHEY and CDR2 SMNVEV (reference sequence). The V end was cut by 5 bases, the J end by 3 bases, with 10 bases between. The CDR3 here is CASSLYGYTEAFF. The CDR3 coding sequence is TGTGCCAGCAGTCTCTATGGGTACACTGAAGCTTTCTTT.

On this clonotype itself: Compared with germline, one end of the junction differs, possibly owing to a read error. The chain uses TRBV2 and TRBJ1-2, with a possible D match to TRBD1 (5 bases). This CDR3 spans 17 amino acids. The germline CDR1 and CDR2 sequences are SNHLY and FYNNEI. In nucleotides, the CDR3 is TGTGCTAGCAGTGATTCTGAGGGGTTGGACGCAGATCATGGCTACATCTTC. Translating it yields CASSDSEGLDADHGYIF.

This sequence joins TRBV7-3 and TRBJ1-1; no clear D. V was pared by 4 bases and J by 5 bases, with 11 bases between. CDR3 length equals 13 residues. Germline values: CDR1 SGHTA, CDR2 FQGTGA. The CDR3 DNA follows: TGTGCCAGCAGCTCCGGTCCGAAGACTGAAGCTTTCTTT. Its translation: CASSSGPKTEAFF.

The chain carries TRBV7-8 and TRBJ1-5; unclear D gene. CDR1 and CDR2 (germline): SGHVS, FQNEAQ. V was cut by 2 bases and J by 3 bases, with 11 bases left in between. This CDR3 spans 15 amino acids. In DNA form, the CDR3 reads TGTGCCAGCAGCTTAAACGACGGTTACAATCAGCCCCAGCATTTT. Amino acids: CASSLNDGYNQPQHF. Full variable domain (remainder filled in from reference TRBV7-8 and TRBJ1-5): GAGVSQSPRYKVAKRGQDVALRCDPISGHVSLFWYQQALGQGPEFLTYFQNEAQLDKSGLPSDRFFAERPEGSVSTLKIQRTQQEDSAVYLCASSLNDGYNQPQHFGDGTRLSIL.

This chain joins TRBV27 and TRBJ2-2, with D uncertain. Trimming pared 5 bases from V and 0 bases from J, leaving 16 bases between. Looked up from germline, CDR1 is MNHEY and CDR2 is SMNVEV (reference sequence). CDR3 length equals 17 residues. The chain's CDR3 is CASSPTPTETNTGELFF. The CDR3 DNA follows: TGTGCCAGCAGTCCAACCCCGACGGAGACGAACACCGGGGAGCTGTTTTTT.

The rearrangement joins TRBV27 to TRBJ2-3, with 7 bases fitting TRBD1. From germline, CDR1 is MNHEY and CDR2 SMNVEV (reference sequence). The CDR3 length is 15 residues. V trimming: 2 bases; J trimming: 4 bases; junction bases outside the gene matches: 6. The CDR3 nucleotides read TGTGCCAGCAGTTTAAGGGACAGTATCTCAGATACGCAGTATTTT. Protein: CASSLRDSISDTQYF.

This clonotype has more than one count but fewer than ten. The chain recombines TRBV20-1 with TRBJ1-1, with D possibly matching TRBD1 (5 bases). Trimming cost V 4 bases and J 4 bases, with 13 bases left between them. Per the germline V gene, CDR1 is DFQATT and CDR2 is SNEGSKA (reference sequence). This CDR3 has 13 amino acids. The CDR3 reads CSATYEGTTEAFF. CDR3 nucleotides: TGCAGTGCTACGTACGAGGGGACCACTGAAGCTTTCTTT.

V and J are TRBV12-3 or TRBV12-4 and TRBJ1-1, with no clear D. The V end lost 5 bases, the J end lost 7 bases, and 11 bases lay between the germline ends. The CDR3 consists of 12 residues. The CDR3 here is CASSIGRYEAFF. In DNA form, the CDR3 reads TGTGCCAGCAGTATTGGTAGGTATGAAGCTTTCTTT.

This clonotype was counted only a few times. The rearrangement joins TRBV5-5 to TRBJ2-1; D is uncertain. The CDR3 is 16 amino acids. Germline V gives CDR1 SGHKS, CDR2 YYEKEE (reference sequence). The ends were cut back, 0 bases at V and 2 bases at J, with 12 bases in the middle. The CDR3 loop reads CASSLGGIPAYNEQFF. CDR3 sequence (DNA): TGTGCCAGCAGCTTGGGAGGTATTCCCGCCTACAATGAGCAGTTCTTC.

Concerning this clonotype itself: One junction end disagrees with the germline gene, perhaps due to a read error. The rearrangement links TRBV5-1 to TRBJ2-3, with 9 positions matching TRBD1. CDR1 SGHRS and CDR2 YFSETQ come from the germline V gene. CDR3 length: 15 amino acids. The CDR3 sequence: CASSLQGAPTDTQYF. The CDR3 DNA follows: TGTGCCAGCAGCTTACAGGGGGCACCCACAGATACGCAGTATTTT.

V usage is TRBV9 and J usage is TRBJ2-5; D not resolved. Germline assignment: CDR1 SGDLS and CDR2 YYNGEE. The V and J ends lost 0 bases and 11 bases respectively, with 17 bases between them. The CDR3 consists of 14 residues. This chain's CDR3 is CASSVEVWENEQYF. CDR3 DNA sequence: TGTGCCAGCAGCGTAGAAGTTTGGGAAAATGAGCAGTACTTC.

The V and J genes are TRBV6-5 and TRBJ2-7; no clear D. The J call may be mistaken, given a closer DNA end match to TRBJ2-4. This CDR3 region has 16 residues. Germline values: CDR1 MNHEY, CDR2 SVGAGI. CDR3 nucleotides: TGTGCCAGCAGCCCCCTCGGACGGATCATCAAAAACATTCAGTACTTC. It encodes CASSPLGRIIKNIQYF.

In its sample, this clonotype was seen a few times. The chain joins TRBV6-2 or TRBV6-3 to TRBJ1-5, with 9 bases aligning to TRBD1. The CDR3 covers 17 residues. The germline V gene encodes CDR1 MNHEY and CDR2 SVGEGT. Germline trimming cut 2 bases from V and 7 bases from J; bases unmatched to any gene: 12. The CDR3 DNA follows: TGTGCCAGCAGTTACCTCCCCCACAGGGGGCCAGGGCAGCCCCAGCATTTT. Its protein product is CASSYLPHRGPGQPQHF.

This clonotype showed up just a few times. V is TRBV27 and J is TRBJ1-2; TRBD1 might be the D (6 bases). Germline V gene lookup returns CDR1 MNHEY and CDR2 SMNVEV (reference sequence). The CDR3 contains 14 residues. Trimming pared 0 bases from V and 8 bases from J, leaving 13 bases between. CDR3 bases: TGTGCCAGCAGTTTATCGGGGGGGGCTTTCGGCTACACCTTC. Translated, it gives CASSLSGGAFGYTF.

In its sample, this clonotype was seen a few times. J is TRBJ2-3 and V is TRBV6-6; TRBD1 agrees at 9 bases. V was pared by 6 bases and J by 5 bases, with 6 bases of the junction left unmatched. Germline V gives CDR1 MNHNY, CDR2 SVGAGI (reference sequence). The CDR3 extends over 14 amino acids. The CDR3 nucleotides read TGTGCCAGCAGACGGGACAGGGCTGAAGATACGCAGTATTTT. This translates into CASRRDRAEDTQYF.

This clonotype appeared many times. This rearrangement joins TRBV4-3 to TRBJ2-3, with 7 bases identical to TRBD1. This CDR3 comprises 16 residues. Trimming took 3 bases from V and 2 from J; bases not matched to a gene: 8. CDR1 is LGHNA, CDR2 YSLEER, per germline. The chain's CDR3 is CASSQAGTALTDTQYF. Written as DNA, the CDR3 is TGCGCCAGCAGCCAGGCCGGGACAGCTCTCACAGATACGCAGTATTTT.

The V call is TRBV7-2, the J call TRBJ1-3; 7 nucleotides align to TRBD1. The junction had 12 bases not matched to a gene; V was cut back by 4 bases and J by 0 bases. CDR1 is SGHTA, CDR2 FQGNSA, per germline. The CDR3 is 18 residues long. The CDR3, as DNA: TGTGCCAGCAGCTCAATACGGAGACAGGGCCTCTCTGGAAACACCATATATTTT. It encodes CASSSIRRQGLSGNTIYF.

With regard to this clonotype: The junction differs from germline at one of its ends, possibly a read error. J is TRBJ1-2 and V is TRBV20-1; D call uncertain. Germline CDR1 DFQATT, CDR2 SNEGSKA (reference sequence). This CDR3 has 12 amino acids. CDR3 nucleotides: TGCAGTGCTACGGTGCGGAATTATGACTACACCTTC. Protein: CSATVRNYDYTF.

This clonotype was seen more than once but under ten times. This chain uses TRBV9 with TRBJ2-1; D not certain. This CDR3 region has 14 residues. The V and J ends lost 0 bases and 5 bases respectively, with 9 bases between them. Germline-derived CDR1 and CDR2 are SGDLS and YYNGEE. CDR3 amino acids: CASSVDLAHNEQFF. Written as DNA, the CDR3 is TGTGCCAGCAGCGTAGATCTCGCCCACAATGAGCAGTTCTTC. Supplemented by reference TRBV9 and TRBJ2-1, the full variable domain reads DSGVTQTPKHLITATGQRVTLRCSPRSGDLSVYWYQQSLDQGLQFLIQYYNGEERAKGNILERFSAQQFPDLHSELNLSSLELGDSALYFCASSVDLAHNEQFFGPGTRLTVL.

This clonotype has more than one count but fewer than ten. Here the CDR3 DNA reads TGTGCCAGCAGTGAATTGGGTAAAAAGTCGTACGAGCAGTACTTC. Its translation: CASSELGKKSYEQYF. The chain carries TRBV25-1 and TRBJ2-7; D gene unclear. Looked up from germline, CDR1 is MGHDK and CDR2 is SYGVNS. This CDR3 spans 15 amino acids. V was trimmed by 1 base and J by 4 bases, leaving 14 bases between them.

The genes are TRBV20-1 and TRBJ2-1; TRBD2 matches 12 bases. The CDR3 is made up of 14 amino acids. In germline, CDR1 is DFQATT, CDR2 SNEGSKA (reference sequence). Unmatched junction bases numbered 7, after V lost 5 bases and J lost 8 bases. For the CDR3, the DNA is TGCAGTGCTCGACTAGCGGGGGAGGTATATGAGCAGTTCTTC. Translated, it gives CSARLAGEVYEQFF.

This clonotype has at least ten counts. This chain links TRBV7-2 with TRBJ2-3; perhaps TRBD2 as D (5 bases). In germline, CDR1 is SGHTA, CDR2 FQGNSA. Trimming pared 5 bases from V and 0 bases from J, leaving 15 bases between. The CDR3 has 16 residues. Written as DNA, the CDR3 is TGTGCCAGCAGCGGCGGAGGACGGACTAGCACAGATACGCAGTATTTT. Protein sequence: CASSGGGRTSTDTQYF.

J is TRBJ2-2 and V is TRBV6-2 or TRBV6-3; possibly TRBD1 for D (6 bases). The V gene's germline CDR1 is MNHEY and CDR2 SVGEGT. The V end was cut by 6 bases, the J end by 7 bases, with 18 bases between. The CDR3 has 15 amino acids. The CDR3 loop is CASSLGQRDGGELFF. DNA of the CDR3: TGTGCCAGCAGCCTTGGACAGAGGGACGGCGGGGAGCTGTTTTTT.

This clonotype has more than one count but fewer than ten. The rearrangement links TRBV20-1 to TRBJ2-2, with 11 bases fitting TRBD2. CDR3 length: 15 amino acids. J gave up 4 bases and V 6 bases, and 7 bases lay outside the gene matches. Germline V gene data show CDR1 as DFQATT and CDR2 as SNEGSKA (reference sequence). CDR3 protein: CSAKLAGALTGELFF. The CDR3 nucleotides are TGCAGTGCCAAACTAGCGGGGGCACTCACCGGGGAGCTGTTTTTT.